Presented here are 18 T cell receptor beta chains from one specimen sequenced in a study of naive and memory T cell subsets. The beta constant-region primer was an equimolar mix of two oligonucleotides covering TRBC1 and TRBC2. The ligated cDNA underwent four PCR rounds using SP2 and nested alpha and beta constant-region primers. Using its own MiXCR run on the UMI-ligation and nested PCR reads, TCRdb lists one record per CDR3 protein. Counted here are 85,000 or so distinct CDR3 sequences, 9% to 9.5% occurring once; the ten biggest clones make up 1.2%. The specimen was naive CD8+ T cells from blood. Source of these receptors: a human donor in good health.

This clonotype appeared a few times. The CDR3 nucleotides are TGTGCCAGCAGCCCTGTGGTGGGGGGCTACGAGCAGTACTTC. It encodes CASSPVVGGYEQYF. This chain joins TRBV7-6 and TRBJ2-7; D is perhaps TRBD2 (6 bases). The CDR3 extends over 14 amino acids. Germline CDR1 reads SGHVS; CDR2 reads FNYEAQ. V was clipped by 5 bases and J by 3 bases, with 14 bases between them. The full variable domain, rest sourced from reference TRBV7-6 and TRBJ2-7, is GAGVSQSPRYKVTKRGQDVALRCDPISGHVSLYWYRQALGQGPEFLTYFNYEAQQDKSGLPNDRFSAERPEGSISTLTIQRTEQRDSAMYRCASSPVVGGYEQYFGPGTRLTVT.

This sequence joins TRBV20-1 and TRBJ2-7; D gene ambiguous. Germline assignment: CDR1 DFQATT and CDR2 SNEGSKA (reference sequence). The CDR3 extends over 13 amino acids. Deletions cut 0 bases from V and 1 base from J, with 7 bases between. Here the CDR3 reads CSARDQVSYEQYF. For the CDR3, the DNA is TGCAGTGCTAGAGATCAGGTTTCCTACGAGCAGTACTTC.

This clonotype was observed at least ten times. V is TRBV28 and J is TRBJ1-1; D uncertain. The CDR3 totals 16 residues. V gave up 3 bases and J gave up 0 bases, with 14 bases separating them. Germline-derived CDR1 and CDR2 are MDHEN and SYDVKM. CDR3 coding DNA: TGTGCCAGCAGTTTCTCGGGGTTTAGGGTGAACACTGAAGCTTTCTTT. This gives the protein CASSFSGFRVNTEAFF.

This clonotype has at least ten counts. The rearrangement links TRBV20-1 to TRBJ1-2; D remains ambiguous. The CDR3 is made up of 11 amino acids. CDR1 is DFQATT and CDR2 is SNEGSKA in the germline V gene (reference sequence). V was shortened by 1 base and J by 8 bases, with 8 bases between the two germline ends. The CDR3 region has the DNA TGCAGTGCTAGAGGACCGGACGGCTACACCTTC. Amino acids: CSARGPDGYTF.

This clonotype was seen repeatedly, ten times or more. This chain connects TRBV7-9 to TRBJ2-5, with 8 bases fitting TRBD2. This CDR3 region has 15 residues. Per germline, CDR1 SEHNR and CDR2 FQNEAQ (reference sequence). J lost 6 bases, V lost 0 bases, and 6 bases had no gene match. The CDR3 here is CASSLAESGRKTQYF. The CDR3 region has the DNA TGTGCCAGCAGCTTAGCGGAGAGCGGGAGAAAGACCCAGTACTTC. Variable domain in full (rest from reference TRBV7-9 and TRBJ2-5): DTGVSQNPRHKITKRGQNVTFRCDPISEHNRLYWYRQTLGQGPEFLTYFQNEAQLEKSRLLSDRFSAERPKGSFSTLEIQRTEQGDSAMYLCASSLAESGRKTQYFGPGTRLLVL.

The chain employs TRBV3-1 and TRBJ2-5; D is tentatively TRBD1 or TRBD2 (6 bases each). Trimming removed 0 bases at V and 5 bases at J, with 16 bases between. Germline loops: CDR1 LGHDT, CDR2 YNNKEL (reference sequence). This CDR3 is built from 16 residues. The CDR3 spells CASSQEAGHLSETQYF. CDR3 DNA sequence: TGTGCCAGCAGCCAAGAGGCGGGACACCTCTCGGAGACCCAGTACTTC.

This clonotype was recorded at least ten times. CDR3: CAISDRVGGIETQYF. CDR3 DNA: TGTGCCATCAGTGACAGGGTGGGAGGGATCGAGACCCAGTACTTC. The V gene is TRBV10-3, the J gene TRBJ2-5, with 7 bases matching TRBD2. CDR3 size: 15 residues. In germline, CDR1 is ENHRY, CDR2 SYGVKD. With 3 bases clipped from V and 5 bases from J, the junction kept 9 bases outside the gene matches.

In this sample, this clonotype turned up many times. The chain has TRBV4-1 and TRBJ2-7, with a tentative D call TRBD2 (6 bases). This CDR3 is built from 15 residues. The V end lost 5 bases, the J end lost 0 bases, and 14 bases lay between the germline ends. Per the germline V gene, CDR1 is MGHRA and CDR2 is YSYEKL. The CDR3: CASSYRGGASYEQYF. The CDR3 bases are TGCGCCAGCAGCTATCGTGGAGGGGCCTCCTACGAGCAGTACTTC.

This clonotype was recorded many times. The chain uses TRBV28 and TRBJ2-2; D remains unclear. V shed 2 bases and J shed 6 bases, with 7 bases lying between them. Looked up from germline, CDR1 is MDHEN and CDR2 is SYDVKM. This CDR3 is 13 amino acids long. The CDR3, as DNA: TGTGCCAGCAGTTTAGGCCGCTCCGGGGAGCTGTTTTTT. Translating it yields CASSLGRSGELFF.

The chain carries TRBV3-1 and TRBJ1-6, with D perhaps matching TRBD1 (5 bases). V gave up 1 base and J gave up 9 bases, with 10 bases separating them. The germline V gene has CDR1 LGHDT and CDR2 YNNKEL (reference sequence). This CDR3 region has 14 residues. CDR3 coding DNA: TGTGCCAGCAGCCAAGTAACCGGGGGTTCACCCCTCCACTTT. The encoded protein is CASSQVTGGSPLHF.

In its sample, this clonotype was seen many times. The gene calls are TRBV20-1 and TRBJ2-7, with 8 bases matching TRBD2. The length of the CDR3 is 13 residues. The V gene end was trimmed by 1 base and the J gene end by 3 bases; junction bases not matched to a gene: 2. The germline gives CDR1 DFQATT, CDR2 SNEGSKA (reference sequence). The CDR3 nucleotides read TGCAGTGCTAGAGCGGGAGGGGGCTACGAGCAGTACTTC. This codes for CSARAGGGYEQYF.

In its sample, this clonotype was seen many times. The chain has TRBV4-1 and TRBJ2-3; D gene unclear. The CDR3 runs 13 residues. Germline V gene lookup returns CDR1 MGHRA and CDR2 YSYEKL. Trimming stripped 3 bases from V and 4 bases from J, with 8 bases between. CDR3 amino acids: CASSQRLADTQYF. Here the CDR3 DNA reads TGCGCCAGCAGCCAGCGGCTAGCAGATACGCAGTATTTT.

This sequence joins TRBV13 and TRBJ2-7; 13 nucleotides align to TRBD2. The CDR3 has 17 residues. Germline CDR1 reads PRHDT; CDR2 reads FYEKMQ (reference sequence). V shed 2 bases, J shed 5 bases, and the junction held 9 bases outside the gene matches. The CDR3 nucleotides are TGTGCCAGCAGCTTATTTTCGGGGACTAGCGGGACCCACGAGCAGTACTTC. This gives the protein CASSLFSGTSGTHEQYF.

At least ten counts were recorded for this clonotype. V gene TRBV3-1 combines with J gene TRBJ2-5, with D hard to call. The V gene's germline CDR1 is LGHDT and CDR2 YNNKEL (reference sequence). Trimming removed 0 bases at V and 2 bases at J, with 4 bases between. The CDR3 length is 13 residues. CDR3 sequence reads: CASSQDLQETQYF. The CDR3 DNA reads as TGTGCCAGCAGCCAAGATCTTCAAGAGACCCAGTACTTC.

The genes are TRBV2 and TRBJ1-5, with no clear D. The CDR3 is made up of 14 amino acids. Germline V lookup: CDR1 SNHLY, CDR2 FYNNEI. V was trimmed by 6 bases and J by 5 bases, leaving 14 bases between them. The CDR3 region is CASRGSQADQPQHF. In DNA, the CDR3 is TGTGCCAGCAGGGGGTCCCAGGCCGATCAGCCCCAGCATTTT.

This clonotype appeared many times. The CDR3 nucleotides read TGTGCCAGCAGATTCAACAGGGGGGAGGCCCAGCATTTT. Translated, it gives CASRFNRGEAQHF. The chain recombines TRBV6-2 or TRBV6-3 with TRBJ1-5; TRBD1 aligns across 8 bases. This CDR3 region has 13 residues. From germline, CDR1 is MNHEY and CDR2 SVGEGT. Trimming took 6 bases from V and 11 from J; bases not matched to a gene: 9.

This clonotype was seen only a few times. The genes are TRBV12-5 and TRBJ2-7, with a weak D call TRBD2 (6 bases). The germline V and J ends were trimmed by 7 bases and 2 bases, with 15 bases remaining between them. The germline V gene encodes CDR1 LGHNT and CDR2 FRNRAP. The CDR3 is 14 amino acids. CDR3 nucleotide sequence: TGTGCTAGTGCCCTGGGGGGTGTTCCCTACGAGCAGTACTTC. Translated, it gives CASALGGVPYEQYF. Full variable domain (remainder filled in from reference TRBV12-5 and TRBJ2-7): DARVTQTPRHKVTEMGQEVTMRCQPILGHNTVFWYRQTMMQGLELLAYFRNRAPLDDSGMPKDRFSAEMPDATLATLKIQPSEPRDSAVYFCASALGGVPYEQYFGPGTRLTVT.

Only a few counts were recorded for this clonotype. The rearrangement uses TRBV29-1 and TRBJ1-1; D is possibly TRBD1 (6 bases). This CDR3 comprises 14 residues. Between the trimmed V and J ends, which lost 5 bases and 4 bases, there was a span of 17 bases. The germline CDR1 and CDR2 sequences are SQVTM and ANQGSEA. The CDR3 loop is CSVYGAGESTEAFF. In nucleotides, the CDR3 is TGCAGCGTTTACGGTGCAGGGGAATCCACTGAAGCTTTCTTT.